The rows below give T cell receptor beta chains drawn from one sample of a study of metastatic and nonmetastatic thyroid tumors. With MiXCR, TCRdb called clones anew from the PCR reads. The repertoire holds about 17,000 clones, with around 28% as singletons. Sequencing input: tumor tissue. The receptors come from a female donor with papillary thyroid cancer or a benign thyroid nodule (not recorded which). Some clones in this sample may be carry-over from other donors' samples. Each CDR3 is given with its conserved first and last residue. Each record gives: clone size, CDR3 length, J gene, V gene, D gene, CDR3 protein, CDR3 DNA. A D gene is named only where the DNA matches it firmly. Size is stated for part of the rows, as once, few or many counts, or as a class when the clone is expanded.

>NA|16|TRBJ2-7|TRBV6-2/TRBV6-3|TRBD2
CASSYPLAGGSYEQYF
TGTGCCAGCAGTTACCCACTAGCGGGAGGCTCCTACGAGCAGTACTTC
>medium-sized|15|TRBJ2-3|TRBV12-3/TRBV12-4|TRBD2
CASSLAGGKADTQYF
TGTGCCAGCAGCCTAGCGGGAGGGAAGGCAGATACGCAGTATTTT
>many|15|TRBJ2-7|TRBV9|TRBD2
CASSGAKGGSYEQYF
TGTGCCAGCAGCGGTGCCAAGGGCGGGAGTTACGAGCAGTACTTC
>NA|12|TRBJ2-5|TRBV6-1|NA
CASGRLLETQYF
TGTGCCAGCGGGAGACTCCTGGAGACCCAGTACTTC
>NA|13|TRBJ2-3|TRBV14|NA
CASPPPPADTQYF
TGTGCCAGCCCCCCCCCCCCGGCAGATACGCAGTATTTT
>many|15|TRBJ2-1|TRBV20-1|TRBD2
CSATLAGGSDNEQFF
TGCAGTGCCACACTAGCGGGAGGGTCTGACAATGAGCAGTTCTTC
>NA|14|TRBJ2-1|TRBV6-1|TRBD2
CASSTQREGGEQFF
TGTGCCAGCAGTACCCAGCGGGAGGGCGGTGAGCAGTTCTTC
>NA|12|TRBJ1-2|TRBV19|NA
CASSIGESGYTF
TGTGCCAGTAGTATTGGGGAATCTGGCTACACCTTC
>NA|14|TRBJ1-2|TRBV5-1|NA
CASSLGGGAHGYTF
TGCGCCAGCAGCTTGGGTGGGGGGGCTCATGGCTACACCTTC
>medium-sized|15|TRBJ2-7|TRBV19|NA
CASSIVPGWDYEQYF
TGTGCCAGTAGTATAGTCCCAGGGTGGGACTACGAGCAGTACTTC
>NA|16|TRBJ2-2|TRBV13|NA
CASSLWSQAGTGELFF
TGTGCCAGCAGCTTATGGTCGCAGGCGGGCACCGGGGAGCTGTTTTTT
>many|16|TRBJ2-2|TRBV6-1|TRBD2
CASTPLAGPNTGELFF
TGTGCCAGCACCCCCCTAGCGGGTCCGAACACCGGGGAGCTGTTTTTT
>medium-sized|16|TRBJ2-1|TRBV27|NA
CASRRAGTSGDNEQFF
TGTGCCAGCAGGCGAGCGGGCACGTCGGGGGACAATGAGCAGTTCTTC
>few|12|TRBJ1-6|TRBV27|NA
CASGPYNSPLHF
TGTGCCAGCGGGCCCTATAATTCACCCCTCCACTTT
>medium-sized|14|TRBJ2-1|TRBV11-3|TRBD1
CASSFLGTGNEQFF
TGTGCCAGCAGCTTCCTTGGGACAGGGAATGAGCAGTTCTTC
>medium-sized|13|TRBJ2-3|TRBV6-1|TRBD2
CASRLRGSGTQYF
TGTGCCAGCAGGCTCCGCGGGAGTGGTACGCAGTATTTT
>NA|16|TRBJ2-1|TRBV2|NA
CASSSTGRTRYNEQFF
TGTGCCAGCAGCTCCACTGGCCGGACTCGATACAATGAGCAGTTCTTC
>NA|16|TRBJ2-1|TRBV4-3|TRBD2
CASSQNRLAGGSEQFF
TGCGCCAGCAGCCAAAATCGGCTAGCGGGAGGGTCTGAGCAGTTCTTC
>NA|13|TRBJ1-5|TRBV20-1|NA
CSARPRVGQPQHF
TGCAGTGCTAGACCCAGGGTCGGGCAGCCCCAGCATTTT
>few|14|TRBJ2-2|TRBV28|NA
CASRSGSDVGELFF
TGTGCCAGCAGGTCTGGGTCCGATGTTGGGGAGCTGTTTTTT
>few|12|TRBJ1-2|TRBV6-1|NA
CASSGRVDGYTF
TGTGCCAGCAGTGGCAGGGTTGATGGCTACACCTTC
>few|16|TRBJ2-3|TRBV2|TRBD2
CASSGLAISSTDTQYF
TGTGCCAGCAGTGGACTAGCGATATCTAGCACAGATACGCAGTATTTT
>NA|11|TRBJ2-5|TRBV7-6|NA
CASSDQETQYF
TGTGCCAGCAGCGACCAAGAGACCCAGTACTTC
>few|15|TRBJ1-1|TRBV28|TRBD1
CASSYRGNRGTEAFF
TGTGCCAGCAGCTATAGGGGTAACAGGGGTACTGAAGCTTTCTTT
>NA|15|TRBJ2-3|TRBV6-1|TRBD2
CASSGSTSGTDTQYF
TGTGCCAGCAGTGGATCGACTAGCGGGACAGATACGCAGTATTTT
>NA|16|TRBJ2-1|TRBV4-1|TRBD2
CASSQEVTSGGRRQFF
TGCGCCAGCAGCCAAGAAGTGACTAGCGGGGGAAGAAGGCAGTTCTTC
>NA|14|TRBJ2-6|TRBV20-1|NA
CSASRYSGANVLTF
TGCAGTGCTAGTCGCTACTCTGGGGCCAACGTCCTGACTTTC
>once|14|TRBJ1-2|TRBV7-8|NA
CASSLGVAVYGYTF
TGTGCCAGCAGCTTAGGTGTGGCAGTCTATGGCTACACCTTC
>NA|15|TRBJ1-2|TRBV20-1|NA
CSAREEQMSAYGYTF
TGCAGTGCTAGAGAGGAACAGATGTCTGCCTATGGCTACACCTTC